This T cell receptor beta chain appears in the sequencing data of a study of PD-1 blockade in classical Hodgkin lymphoma. Here immunoSEQ multiplex PCR was the method, and the copy in TCRdb shows in-frame clones only, minus some. The repertoire has some 26,000 clones, around 84% of them found once; the top ten carry over 1.5%. Comments on this clone: Its antigen is still unknown.

Overall study findings and caveats: Baseline diversity was lower in partial responders and progressors than complete responders. Relapsed/refractory patients reportedly had the lowest baseline TCR diversity, below newly diagnosed patients, who were below healthy donors. Repertoire differences lack defined causes, possibly disease activity or prior therapy.

The patients all showed relapse after autologous stem cell transplantation, while their brentuximab vedotin exposure varied. Using magnetic negative selection, the CD4+ T cells were separated out of thawed PBMCs. Complete response, partial response or progressive disease were the best responses. The source of this sequence is a human donor with classical Hodgkin lymphoma. The specimen was CD4+ T cells from blood, collected at baseline.

The CDR3: CASSLDPGGANTGELFF. CDR3 bases: TGCGCCAGCAGCTTGGATCCTGGGGGAGCGAACACCGGGGAGCTGTTTTTT. The chain carries TRBV5-1 and TRBJ2-2; tentatively, D is TRBD1 or TRBD2 (5 bases each). The length of the CDR3 is 17 residues. V lost 0 bases and J 0 bases, leaving 12 bases between the germline ends. Looked up from germline, CDR1 is SGHRS and CDR2 is YFSETQ.